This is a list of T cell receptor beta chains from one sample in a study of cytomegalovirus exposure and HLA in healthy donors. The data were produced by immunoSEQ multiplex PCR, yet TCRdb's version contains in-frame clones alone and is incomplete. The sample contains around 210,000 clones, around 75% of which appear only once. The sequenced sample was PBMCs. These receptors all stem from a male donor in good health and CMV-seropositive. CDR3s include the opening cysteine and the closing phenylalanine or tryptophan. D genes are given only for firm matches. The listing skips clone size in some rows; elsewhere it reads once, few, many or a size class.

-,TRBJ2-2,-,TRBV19,TGTGCCAGTAGTTCCTGGGACTTACCCGGGGAGCTGTTTTTT,CASSSWDLPGELFF
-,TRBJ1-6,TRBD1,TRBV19,TGTGCCAGTAGTTTATCAGGGGGGACGGGATCACCCCTCCACTTT,CASSLSGGTGSPLHF
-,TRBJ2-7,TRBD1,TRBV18,TGTGCCAGCTCCTCGGAGGACAGGGTTTTGGAGCAGTACTTC,CASSSEDRVLEQYF
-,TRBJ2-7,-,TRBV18,TGTGCCAGCTCACCTGGAGTGACAGGCTCCTACGAGCAGTACTTC,CASSPGVTGSYEQYF
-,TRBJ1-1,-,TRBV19,TGTGCCAGTCACCAGAACCGGGACATCTATGAAGCTTTCTTT,CASHQNRDIYEAFF
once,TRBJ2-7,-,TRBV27,TGTGCCAGCAGTTCCTCTCCCTTTCCGGGACTCCCATCCGAGCAGTACTTC,CASSSSPFPGLPSEQYF
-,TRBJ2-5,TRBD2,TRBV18,TGTGCCAGCTCACCCCGGCCAGCGGGGTCCCAAGAGACCCAGTACTTC,CASSPRPAGSQETQYF
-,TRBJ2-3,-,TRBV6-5,TGTGCCAGCAGCAGAACTAACACAGATACGCAGTATTTT,CASSRTNTDTQYF
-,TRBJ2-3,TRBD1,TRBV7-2,TGTGCCAGCAGCGTTACAGGGGCCTGGCCTCCAGATACGCAGTATTTT,CASSVTGAWPPDTQYF
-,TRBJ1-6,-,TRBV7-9,TGTGCCAGCAGCTTGTCGTTGTTTAATTCACCCCTCCACTTT,CASSLSLFNSPLHF
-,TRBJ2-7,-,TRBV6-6,TGTGCCAGCAACTCACAGGGATCGGGTTACGAGCAGTACTTC,CASNSQGSGYEQYF
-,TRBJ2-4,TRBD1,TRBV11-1,TGTGCCAGCAGCTTGACAGGGGTAGCCAAAAACATTCAGTACTTC,CASSLTGVAKNIQYF
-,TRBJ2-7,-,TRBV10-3,TGTGCCATCAGACCGCAGGGTAATAGTGGCGAGCAGTACTTC,CAIRPQGNSGEQYF
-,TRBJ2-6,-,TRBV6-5,TGTGCCAGCAGTCTTGATCAGTCTGGGGCCAACGTCCTGACTTTC,CASSLDQSGANVLTF
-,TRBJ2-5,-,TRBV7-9,TGTGCCAGCAGCTTAAGTGACCGCGGGGAAGAGACCCAGTACTTC,CASSLSDRGEETQYF
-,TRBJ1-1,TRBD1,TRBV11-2,TGTGCCAGCAGCTTACCGGGACAGATGAACACTGAAGCTTTCTTT,CASSLPGQMNTEAFF